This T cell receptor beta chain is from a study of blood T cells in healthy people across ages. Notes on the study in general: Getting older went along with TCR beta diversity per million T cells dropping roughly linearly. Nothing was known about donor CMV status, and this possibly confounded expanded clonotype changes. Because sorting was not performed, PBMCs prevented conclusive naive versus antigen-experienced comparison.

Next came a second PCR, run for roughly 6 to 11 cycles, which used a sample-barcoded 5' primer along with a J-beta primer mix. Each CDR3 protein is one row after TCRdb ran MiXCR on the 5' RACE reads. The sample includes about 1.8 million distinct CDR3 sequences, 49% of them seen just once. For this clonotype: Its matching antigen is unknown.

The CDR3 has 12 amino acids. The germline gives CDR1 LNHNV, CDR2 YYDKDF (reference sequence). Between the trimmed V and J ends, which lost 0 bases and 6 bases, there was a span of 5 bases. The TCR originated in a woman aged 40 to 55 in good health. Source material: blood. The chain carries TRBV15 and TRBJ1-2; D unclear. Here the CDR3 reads CATSRDADGYTF. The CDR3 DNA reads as TGTGCCACCAGCAGAGACGCGGATGGCTACACCTTC. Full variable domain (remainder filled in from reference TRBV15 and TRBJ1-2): DAMVIQNPRYQVTQFGKPVTLSCSQTLNHNVMYWYQQKSSQAPKLLFHYYDKDFNNEADTPDNFQSRRPNTSFCFLDIRSPGLGDTAMYLCATSRDADGYTFGSGTRLTVV.